The next 19 T cell receptor beta chains were all read from a single sample in a study of T cell responses to AZD1222 COVID-19 vaccine. Produced via immunoSEQ multiplex PCR; TCRdb's table is partial and in-frame only. The sample lists 100,000 or so clones, more than 70% occurring once. Sequenced material: peripheral blood, taken on day 0 of AZD1222 vaccination. All receptors derive from an adult in good health.

This clone was detected only a few times. The sample carries other DNA sequences with the same CDR3. V gene TRBV19 combines with J gene TRBJ1-5, with 12 bases matching TRBD1. The germline V gene has CDR1 LNHDA and CDR2 SQIVND (reference sequence). The ends lost 3 bases at V and 6 bases at J; junction bases unmatched: 6. The CDR3 length is 16 residues. CDR3 DNA: TGTGCCAGTAGTATCTACGGGACAGGGGGCCCTCAGCCCCAGCATTTT. Protein: CASSIYGTGGPQPQHF.

This chain uses TRBV7-3 with TRBJ2-3, with 8 bases aligning to TRBD1. The V gene's germline CDR1 is SGHTA and CDR2 FQGTGA. J lost 4 bases, V lost 6 bases, and 3 bases had no gene match. There are 13 residues in the CDR3. CDR3 sequence reads: CASSQGAADTQYF. The CDR3 nucleotides are TGTGCCAGCAGTCAGGGGGCGGCAGATACGCAGTATTTT.

The DNA of the CDR3 is TGTGCCACCAGTGATGCCCCGGGCGGACCTAGCTCCTACGAGCAGTACTTC. Translated, it gives CATSDAPGGPSSYEQYF. This chain joins TRBV24-1 and TRBJ2-7, with D uncertain. The V end was cut by 3 bases, the J end by 0 bases, with 17 bases between. The CDR3 is 17 residues long. Germline CDR1 is KGHDR and CDR2 is SFDVKD.

The chain joins TRBV7-9 to TRBJ2-1, with TRBD2 matching over 11 bases. This CDR3 has 18 residues. Germline V lookup: CDR1 SEHNR, CDR2 FQNEAQ (reference sequence). V lost 0 bases, J lost 7 bases, and 11 bases stayed unmatched. The CDR3 region has the DNA TGTGCCAGCAGCTTAGCGAGGATGGTGAGACTAGCGGGAAATGAGCAGTTCTTC. This encodes CASSLARMVRLAGNEQFF.

The V and J genes are TRBV6-4 and TRBJ2-2, with 7 bases matching TRBD1. Germline-derived CDR1 and CDR2 are MRHNA and SNTAGT. This CDR3 spans 16 amino acids. Germline trimming cut 4 bases from V and 4 bases from J; bases unmatched to any gene: 9. This chain's CDR3 is CASSVHRGGSTGELFF. CDR3 coding DNA: TGTGCCAGCAGTGTCCACAGGGGTGGGAGCACCGGGGAGCTGTTTTTT.

In this sample, this clone turned up once. The J gene is TRBJ2-1, the V gene TRBV19; 9 bases are a match to TRBD2. J lost 7 bases, V lost 1 base, and 5 bases had no gene match. This CDR3 region has 15 residues. Germline V gene sequence: CDR1 LNHDA, CDR2 SQIVND (reference sequence). The CDR3 DNA reads TGTGCCAGTAGTATAGCCGCGGGAGGGCGAAATGAGCAGTTCTTC. Its translation is CASSIAAGGRNEQFF.

The chain employs TRBV5-1 and TRBJ2-7, with 13 positions matching TRBD2. The CDR3 spans 21 residues. Germline trimming cut 1 base from V and 0 bases from J; bases unmatched to any gene: 16. Germline V lookup: CDR1 SGHRS, CDR2 YFSETQ. The CDR3 region is CASSLTGGVRTSGSNSYEQYF. As DNA, the CDR3 is TGCGCCAGCAGCTTGACAGGGGGCGTCCGGACTAGCGGGAGCAACTCCTACGAGCAGTACTTC.

The chain has TRBV27 and TRBJ2-3, with D perhaps matching TRBD2 (6 bases). V lost 0 bases, J lost 9 bases, and 13 bases lay in between. Germline V gene sequence: CDR1 MNHEY, CDR2 SMNVEV (reference sequence). This CDR3 is 14 amino acids long. This chain's CDR3 is CASSLSEGPGTQYF. The CDR3 coding sequence is TGTGCCAGCAGTTTATCGGAGGGACCTGGGACGCAGTATTTT.

This chain joins TRBV2 and TRBJ1-5; perhaps TRBD1 as D (5 bases). The CDR3 length is 13 residues. CDR1 is SNHLY and CDR2 is FYNNEI in the germline V gene. V gave up 6 bases and J gave up 5 bases, with 11 bases separating them. In DNA, the CDR3 is TGTGCCAGCAGCAGGGAACTTGATCAGCCCCAGCATTTT. The encoded protein is CASSRELDQPQHF.

The chain joins TRBV3-1 (or the pseudogene TRBV3-2) to TRBJ1-1; D unresolved. Germline values: CDR1 LGHDT, CDR2 YNNKEL (reference sequence). The ends were cut back, 0 bases at V and 0 bases at J, with 14 bases in the middle. The CDR3 is 17 residues long. CDR3 sequence reads: CASSQDSRSPMNTEAFF. CDR3 nucleotides: TGTGCCAGCAGCCAAGATAGCCGGTCTCCTATGAACACTGAAGCTTTCTTT.

This clone was recorded only once. The chain uses TRBV19 and TRBJ1-2; D call uncertain. Germline loops: CDR1 LNHDA, CDR2 SQIVND (reference sequence). The CDR3 length is 17 residues. The ends were cut back, 3 bases at V and 1 base at J, with 18 bases in the middle. The CDR3, as DNA: TGTGCCAGTAGTATTACCCTAGGACGGGTTTTTAACTATGGCTACACCTTC. Residues: CASSITLGRVFNYGYTF. Full variable domain (outside the CDR3, taken from reference TRBV19 and TRBJ1-2): DGGITQSPKYLFRKEGQNVTLSCEQNLNHDAMYWYRQDPGQGLRLIYYSQIVNDFQKGDIAEGYSVSREKKESFPLTVTSAQKNPTAFYLCASSITLGRVFNYGYTFGSGTRLTVV.

The chain employs TRBV7-2 and TRBJ2-2; D uncertain. Trimming removed 5 bases from V and 4 bases from J, with 11 bases in between. The CDR3 extends over 14 amino acids. Germline loops: CDR1 SGHTA, CDR2 FQGNSA. CDR3 sequence: CASSPDPGTGELFF. Here the CDR3 DNA reads TGTGCCAGCAGCCCGGACCCCGGCACCGGGGAGCTGTTTTTT.

The chain couples TRBV18 to TRBJ2-7; 9 bases line up with TRBD1. Germline loops: CDR1 KGHSH, CDR2 LQKENI. V lost 3 bases to trimming and J lost 3 bases; unmatched junction nucleotides: 12. CDR3 length: 17 residues. CDR3 sequence reads: CASSPAGQGRIFYEQYF. The DNA of the CDR3 is TGTGCCAGCTCACCGGCCGGACAGGGGAGAATTTTCTACGAGCAGTACTTC.

This chain joins TRBV5-1 and TRBJ1-1; possibly TRBD1 for D (6 bases). The germline V gene has CDR1 SGHRS and CDR2 YFSETQ. Between the trimmed V and J ends, which lost 0 bases and 3 bases, there was a span of 9 bases. The CDR3 loop spans 14 amino acids. The CDR3 coding sequence is TGCGCCAGCAGCTTGGCAAACAGGGACACTGAAGCTTTCTTT. Translation: CASSLANRDTEAFF.

V usage is TRBV7-2 and J usage is TRBJ1-2, with D maybe TRBD1 (5 bases). Deletions cut 0 bases from V and 6 bases from J, with 8 bases between. The CDR3 is 13 amino acids. Germline CDR1 and CDR2: SGHTA and FQGNSA. CDR3 residues: CASSLAREDGYTF. The DNA for the CDR3 is TGTGCCAGCAGCTTAGCCAGGGAAGATGGCTACACCTTC. The full variable domain, completed using reference TRBV7-2 and TRBJ1-2, is GAGVSQSPSNKVTEKGKDVELRCDPISGHTALYWYRQSLGQGLEFLIYFQGNSAPDKSGLPSDRFSAERTGGSVSTLTIQRTQQEDSAVYLCASSLAREDGYTFGSGTRLTVV.

J is TRBJ2-1 and V is TRBV7-3; D may match TRBD1 or TRBD2 (5 bases each). This CDR3 spans 15 amino acids. CDR1 SGHTA and CDR2 FQGTGA come from the germline V gene. Between the trimmed V and J ends, which lost 2 bases and 4 bases, there was a span of 12 bases. The CDR3 DNA is TGTGCCAGCAGCTTATCCTGGGGGAATTACAATGAGCAGTTCTTC. Translated: CASSLSWGNYNEQFF.

Here the CDR3 reads CASSRGGNYNEQFF. The CDR3 nucleotides read TGTGCCAGCAGCCGGGGGGGGAACTACAATGAGCAGTTCTTC. This sequence joins TRBV11-3 and TRBJ2-1; TRBD2 agrees at 8 bases. Germline assignment: CDR1 SGHNT and CDR2 YENEEA. V shed 5 bases, J shed 3 bases, and the junction held 3 bases outside the gene matches. This CDR3 contains 14 residues.

V and J are TRBV9 and TRBJ2-2; the D is unclear. V lost 0 bases and J 5 bases, leaving 14 bases between the germline ends. Germline lookup yields CDR1 SGDLS and CDR2 YYNGEE. This CDR3 is 16 amino acids long. The CDR3 coding sequence is TGTGCCAGCAGCGTAGGTGGTGGGCTTGGGACCGGGGAGCTGTTTTTT. Translating it yields CASSVGGGLGTGELFF.

This clone appeared a few times. V is TRBV28 and J is TRBJ1-4, with 11 nucleotides matching TRBD1. The junction had 15 bases not matched to a gene; V was cut back by 6 bases and J by 0 bases. The CDR3 contains 20 residues. Germline V gene lookup returns CDR1 MDHEN and CDR2 SYDVKM. CDR3 region: CASSRTGGYTMEATNEKLFF. As DNA, the CDR3 is TGTGCCAGCAGCAGGACAGGGGGCTATACCATGGAAGCAACTAATGAAAAACTGTTTTTT.